The next 8 T cell receptor beta chains were all read from a single sample in a study of blood T cell repertoires in COVID-19. Measured with immunoSEQ multiplex PCR; TCRdb has only the in-frame clones, and not every one. There are about 190,000 clones in the sample; about 86% occur only once, and around 23% lies in the top ten. Sample: PBMCs or T cells enriched from blood (not recorded which). Every receptor here comes from a woman aged 40 to 49 in a cohort exposed to, infected with or recovered from COVID-19 (not recorded which).

This chain connects TRBV5-4 to TRBJ1-2; D is unresolved. CDR3 size: 14 residues. Trimming cost V 6 bases and J 5 bases, with 17 bases left between them. Germline lookup yields CDR1 SGHNT and CDR2 YYREEE (reference sequence). The CDR3 DNA sequence: TGTGCCAGCACCGTACCGGGAAGCGCTTATGGCTACACCTTC. This gives the protein CASTVPGSAYGYTF.

The chain has TRBV6-5 and TRBJ2-7, with a possible D match to TRBD2 (6 bases). This CDR3 has 15 residues. The V gene lost 0 bases and the J gene lost 5 bases, with 14 bases spanning the gap. Looked up from germline, CDR1 is MNHEY and CDR2 is SVGAGI. The CDR3 protein is CASSYSTGADNEQYF. The CDR3 DNA reads as TGTGCCAGCAGTTACTCAACGGGAGCCGACAACGAGCAGTACTTC.

This chain connects TRBV7-2 to TRBJ2-2; the match to TRBD2 covers 10 bases. The ends lost 1 base at V and 0 bases at J; junction bases unmatched: 2. The CDR3 totals 17 residues. Germline loops: CDR1 SGHTA, CDR2 FQGNSA. CDR3 protein: CASSLELAGANTGELFF. The CDR3 DNA reads as TGTGCCAGCAGCTTAGAGCTAGCGGGGGCGAACACCGGGGAGCTGTTTTTT.

As DNA, the CDR3 is TGCAGCGTACTTGGGGAGGGAAAACTGTTTTTT. It codes for CSVLGEGKLFF. The chain is built from TRBV29-1 and TRBJ1-4; D gene uncertain. Germline CDR1 and CDR2: SQVTM and ANQGSEA. The CDR3 totals 11 residues. The ends were cut back, 6 bases at V and 10 bases at J, with 12 bases in the middle.

This clone was found once. The rearrangement links TRBV14 to TRBJ2-1, with TRBD2 matching over 14 bases. The CDR3 runs 19 residues. Per the germline V gene, CDR1 is SGHDN and CDR2 is FVKESK. Trimming took 5 bases from V and 0 from J; bases not matched to a gene: 9. The CDR3 loop is CASSLTSGRAGSSYNEQFF. CDR3 nucleotides: TGTGCCAGCAGCTTGACTAGCGGGAGGGCCGGAAGCTCCTACAATGAGCAGTTCTTC. Based on the CDR3 plus reference TRBV14 and TRBJ2-1, the full variable domain is EAGVTQFPSHSVIEKGQTVTLRCDPISGHDNLYWYRRVMGKEIKFLLHFVKESKQDESGMPNNRFLAERTGGTYSTLKVQPAELEDSGVYFCASSLTSGRAGSSYNEQFFGPGTRLTVL.

The chain combines TRBV9 with TRBJ1-1; D not resolved. CDR1 and CDR2 from the germline V gene are SGDLS and YYNGEE. The CDR3 loop spans 13 amino acids. Trimming shortened V by 4 bases and J by 4 bases, and 11 bases separated the two germline ends. In DNA form, the CDR3 reads TGTGCCAGCAGCCCCAGCGGTGGCACTGAAGCTTTCTTT. It yields the protein CASSPSGGTEAFF.

The chain uses TRBV13 and TRBJ2-4; D is ambiguous. This CDR3 contains 15 residues. Trimming left V 4 bases short and J 0 bases short, with 10 bases between. Germline V gene data show CDR1 as PRHDT and CDR2 as FYEKMQ (reference sequence). CDR3 DNA sequence: TGTGCCAGCAGCTCCACAGTGGGAGCCAAAAACATTCAGTACTTC. Residues: CASSSTVGAKNIQYF.

V is TRBV4-1 and J is TRBJ2-7; weak D call: TRBD2 (5 bases). CDR3 size: 14 residues. The germline CDR1 and CDR2 sequences are MGHRA and YSYEKL. V was shortened by 3 bases and J by 5 bases, with 14 bases between the two germline ends. CDR3 sequence (DNA): TGCGCCAGCAGCCATATTCCTAGCTACCACGAGCAGTACTTC. The encoded protein is CASSHIPSYHEQYF.